The rows below give T cell receptor beta chains drawn from one sample of a study of T cell changes during pregnancy in multiple sclerosis. Sequencing was performed with immunoSEQ multiplex PCR; in TCRdb, only in-frame clones are kept and a portion is missing. This table holds roughly 89,000 clones, about 94% found once. The material sequenced was peripheral blood, taken in the third trimester of pregnancy. All receptors derive from a female donor with multiple sclerosis, enrolled in a pregnancy study. Each CDR3 is given with its conserved first and last residue. A D gene is named only where the DNA matches it firmly. Part of the rows lack a size; the others show once, few, many or a class for expanded clones.

j_call v_call clone_size d_call cdr3_length cdr3_nt cdr3_aa
TRBJ2-7 TRBV6-5 NA TRBD1 14 TGTGCCAGCAGCCTCCGGGGACAGGGCTACGAGCAGTACTTC CASSLRGQGYEQYF
TRBJ2-7 TRBV28 NA TRBD1 15 TGTGCCAGCGGATTTCTTGAGACAGGGGGCAACGAGCAGTACTTC CASGFLETGGNEQYF
TRBJ2-7 TRBV4-2 once TRBD2 17 TGTGCCAGCAGCCTCACGAACCCTAGCGGGCGCTCCTACGAGCAGTACTTC CASSLTNPSGRSYEQYF
TRBJ2-1 TRBV19 NA NA 16 TGTGCCAGTAGCAGTACTAGGGCATCGTCTGCCAATGAGCAGTTCTTC CASSSTRASSANEQFF
TRBJ2-4 TRBV2 NA TRBD2 16 TGTGCCAGCCTCGAACCGGGGGGAGGAGCCAAAAACATTCAGTACTTC CASLEPGGGAKNIQYF
TRBJ2-5 TRBV19 NA NA 15 TGTGCCAGTAGTATATTGGCAGGGATTGGAGAGACCCAGTACTTC CASSILAGIGETQYF
TRBJ2-1 TRBV19 once TRBD1 15 TGTGCCAGTAGCCCCGGGACAGGGGGAAGCAATGAGCAGTTCTTC CASSPGTGGSNEQFF
TRBJ1-1 TRBV7-9 once NA 13 TGTGCCAGCAGCACAGGGACGGATCTTGAAGCTTTCTTT CASSTGTDLEAFF
TRBJ2-3 TRBV13 NA NA 15 TGTGCCAGCAGCTTAGGAGGGAGACGGGCAGATACGCAGTATTTT CASSLGGRRADTQYF
TRBJ2-7 TRBV27 NA TRBD1 15 TGTGCCAGCAGTTTATCGCCGGGACAGGGGCAAGAGCAGTACTTC CASSLSPGQGQEQYF
TRBJ1-5 TRBV28 NA NA 14 TGTGCCAGCCGGACAGATTATAGCAATCAGCCCCAGCATTTT CASRTDYSNQPQHF
TRBJ2-3 TRBV28 NA NA 15 TGTGCCAGCAGTTGGCGGGGAGGCCCCACAGATACGCAGTATTTT CASSWRGGPTDTQYF
TRBJ1-2 TRBV7-9 NA NA 18 TGTGCCAGCAGCCGCTTACAGGACAGAGTTATCTTGGGGTATGGCTACACCTTC CASSRLQDRVILGYGYTF
TRBJ2-7 TRBV28 once NA 14 TGTGCCAGCAGCCATTACAGGGCAGGGTACGAGCAGTACTTC CASSHYRAGYEQYF
TRBJ1-2 TRBV5-1 NA NA 14 TGCGCCAGCAGCTTGGCCCCGGCAGGCTATGGCTACACCTTC CASSLAPAGYGYTF
TRBJ1-2 TRBV19 NA TRBD1 12 TGTGCCAGTAGTAGGACAGGGTTTGGCTACACCTTC CASSRTGFGYTF
TRBJ2-2 TRBV5-6 NA TRBD1 17 TGTGCCAGCAGCTCACTAACAGACAGGGCGAACACCGGGGAGCTGTTTTTT CASSSLTDRANTGELFF
TRBJ2-7 TRBV6-5 NA NA 16 TGTGCCAGCAGTTACTCGACCGGCGGAACCAACTACGAGCAGTACTTC CASSYSTGGTNYEQYF
TRBJ2-5 TRBV10-3 once NA 13 TGTGCCATCAGGTCCGGGGTAGAAGAGACCCAGTACTTC CAIRSGVEETQYF